This T cell receptor beta chain originates from a study of control samples from healthy donors and cancer patients. Clones were read by immunoSEQ multiplex PCR, and TCRdb kept only the in-frame ones, dropping some. The data contain under 70,000 clones, around 90% of them singletons. CDR1 is SGHTA, CDR2 FQGNSA, per germline. The CDR3 is made up of 14 amino acids. Trimming took 5 bases from V and 2 from J, leaving 12 bases between them. This chain connects TRBV7-2 to TRBJ1-2, with a weak D call TRBD1 (6 bases). The sequenced sample consisted of PBMCs. The receptor was derived from a man in his fifties or sixties with head and neck cancer. CDR3 DNA sequence: TGTGCCAGCAGCAAACAGGGCCCAAACTATGGCTACACCTTC. Protein product: CASSKQGPNYGYTF.